Reported below is one TCR beta chain. Replicate sorted-subset PCRs were loaded with 150 to 200 ng DNA, about 28,000 T cell genomes. In the authors' methods: Filtering differed, since immunoSEQ gave only junction sequences and no quality scores. Produced via immunoSEQ multiplex PCR; TCRdb's table is partial and in-frame only. Clonal size and the V and J genes are those of that table, whereas D and trimming came from the DNA. The table lists about 800,000 clones, roughly 96% of them singletons. Only CD45RO-negative cells positively selected for CCR7 counted as naive CD8 cells, so terminally differentiated effector memory CD45RA+ cells were excluded. This sample was included in a study of shared clonotypes between healthy human individuals. Trimming stripped 6 bases from V and 0 bases from J, with 15 bases between. The CDR3 contains 16 residues. The germline CDR1 and CDR2 sequences are MNHEY and SMNVEV (reference sequence).

The sample taken for sequencing was naive CD8+ T cells sorted from blood. This sequence joins TRBV27 and TRBJ1-5; a possible D gene is TRBD1 (5 bases). This clonotype was obtained from a man in his thirties or forties in good health. This CDR3 is CASRGAGVYSNQPQHF. The DNA for the CDR3 is TGTGCCAGCAGGGGCGCGGGGGTTTATAGCAATCAGCCCCAGCATTTT.